These T cell receptor beta chains were read from a single sample in a study of technical replicates of blood from a few donors. TCRdb's copy holds only in-frame clones and misses some; the assay was immunoSEQ multiplex PCR. The data show about 56,000 clones, about 93% seen once. Sequencing was performed on PBMCs. These receptors all stem from a human donor in good health. Some clones in this sample may be carry-over from other donors' samples. The CDR3 runs from the conserved cysteine through the conserved F or W. The D gene is left open where the match is weak. Some rows mark clone size as missing; the rest say once, few, many or name a class of expanded clone.

clone size: .; J gene: TRBJ1-1; D gene: .; V gene: TRBV2; CDR3 protein: CASSEAGGRTEAFF; CDR3 DNA: TGTGCCAGCAGTGAAGCAGGAGGGAGGACTGAAGCTTTCTTT
clone size: .; J gene: TRBJ2-7; D gene: TRBD2; V gene: TRBV6-5; CDR3 protein: CAISTGLAGEQYF; CDR3 DNA: TGTGCCATTAGTACCGGTCTAGCGGGGGAGCAGTACTTC
clone size: .; J gene: TRBJ1-1; D gene: .; V gene: TRBV7-9; CDR3 protein: CASSLRQIPEAFF; CDR3 DNA: TGTGCCAGCAGCTTAAGACAGATCCCTGAAGCTTTCTTT
clone size: .; J gene: TRBJ1-5; D gene: TRBD1; V gene: TRBV6-5; CDR3 protein: CASSYTTGTDQPQHF; CDR3 DNA: TGTGCCAGCAGTTACACGACAGGGACGGATCAGCCCCAGCATTTT
clone size: .; J gene: TRBJ2-7; D gene: .; V gene: TRBV7-6; CDR3 protein: CASSLARERTYEQYF; CDR3 DNA: TGTGCCAGCAGCTTAGCCCGGGAGAGAACCTACGAGCAGTACTTC
clone size: .; J gene: TRBJ2-2; D gene: TRBD1; V gene: TRBV7-9; CDR3 protein: CASSSGGGELFF; CDR3 DNA: TGTGCCAGCAGCTCAGGGGGCGGGGAGCTGTTTTTT
clone size: .; J gene: TRBJ1-2; D gene: TRBD1; V gene: TRBV4-1; CDR3 protein: CASSQEGQGAGGYTF; CDR3 DNA: TGCGCCAGCAGCCAAGAGGGACAGGGGGCGGGAGGCTACACCTTC
clone size: .; J gene: TRBJ1-6; D gene: .; V gene: TRBV30; CDR3 protein: CAWSGGGNSPLHF; CDR3 DNA: TGTGCCTGGAGTGGGGGCGGAAACTCACCCCTCCACTTT
clone size: .; J gene: TRBJ2-1; D gene: .; V gene: TRBV7-9; CDR3 protein: CASSPRLAYNEQFF; CDR3 DNA: TGTGCCAGCAGCCCCCGACTAGCCTACAATGAGCAGTTCTTC
clone size: .; J gene: TRBJ2-2; D gene: .; V gene: TRBV14; CDR3 protein: CASSQDGTGIGELFF; CDR3 DNA: TGTGCCAGCAGCCAAGATGGAACAGGGATCGGGGAGCTGTTTTTT
clone size: .; J gene: TRBJ1-3; D gene: .; V gene: TRBV7-9; CDR3 protein: CASSLFPSSGNTIYF; CDR3 DNA: TGTGCCAGCAGCTTGTTTCCGAGCTCTGGAAACACCATATATTTT
clone size: once; J gene: TRBJ2-4; D gene: .; V gene: TRBV5-3; CDR3 protein: CARSLDMVAVAKNIQYF; CDR3 DNA: TGTGCCAGAAGCTTGGATATGGTAGCGGTAGCCAAAAACATTCAGTACTTC
clone size: .; J gene: TRBJ2-1; D gene: TRBD2; V gene: TRBV5-4; CDR3 protein: CASSFLRGSDSNEQFF; CDR3 DNA: TGTGCCAGCAGCTTCTTACGCGGGAGCGATTCTAATGAGCAGTTCTTC
clone size: .; J gene: TRBJ2-5; D gene: .; V gene: TRBV29-1; CDR3 protein: CSVGYRGETQYF; CDR3 DNA: TGCAGCGTTGGCTATCGAGGGGAGACCCAGTACTTC
clone size: .; J gene: TRBJ2-2; D gene: TRBD2; V gene: TRBV23-1; CDR3 protein: CASSQSMGGGLAGYTGELFF; CDR3 DNA: TGCGCCAGCAGTCAATCGATGGGGGGCGGACTAGCGGGATACACCGGGGAGCTGTTTTTT
clone size: .; J gene: TRBJ1-2; D gene: TRBD1; V gene: TRBV29-1; CDR3 protein: CSVRDRGVYGYTF; CDR3 DNA: TGCAGCGTGCGGGACAGGGGGGTCTATGGCTACACCTTC
clone size: .; J gene: TRBJ1-2; D gene: .; V gene: TRBV7-8; CDR3 protein: CASSGAGGGVLGHGYTF; CDR3 DNA: TGTGCCAGCAGCGGGGCCGGAGGGGGGGTCCTCGGTCATGGCTACACCTTC
clone size: .; J gene: TRBJ2-1; D gene: .; V gene: TRBV29-1; CDR3 protein: CSVVGVGGHNEQFF; CDR3 DNA: TGCAGCGTTGTGGGGGTGGGGGGACACAATGAGCAGTTCTTC
clone size: .; J gene: TRBJ2-6; D gene: TRBD1; V gene: TRBV30; CDR3 protein: CAWSVLKGGGPGANVLTF; CDR3 DNA: TGTGCCTGGAGTGTCTTGAAAGGGGGCGGACCTGGGGCCAACGTCCTGACTTTC
clone size: .; J gene: TRBJ1-5; D gene: TRBD1; V gene: TRBV30; CDR3 protein: CAWSDSPGGSGQPQHF; CDR3 DNA: TGTGCCTGGAGTGATTCCCCAGGGGGTTCGGGTCAGCCCCAGCATTTT
clone size: .; J gene: TRBJ1-4; D gene: .; V gene: TRBV18; CDR3 protein: CASSPQRATNEKLFF; CDR3 DNA: TGTGCCAGCTCACCTCAGAGGGCAACTAATGAAAAACTGTTTTTT
clone size: .; J gene: TRBJ2-5; D gene: TRBD2; V gene: TRBV5-1; CDR3 protein: CASSSAGTSGSETQYF; CDR3 DNA: TGCGCCAGCAGCTCAGCCGGGACTAGCGGGAGTGAGACCCAGTACTTC
clone size: .; J gene: TRBJ1-1; D gene: TRBD1; V gene: TRBV7-2; CDR3 protein: CASSPDRVGEAFF; CDR3 DNA: TGTGCCAGCAGCCCGGACAGGGTCGGTGAAGCTTTCTTT
clone size: .; J gene: TRBJ2-2; D gene: TRBD2; V gene: TRBV9; CDR3 protein: CASNRLAGVGELFF; CDR3 DNA: TGTGCCAGCAATCGACTAGCGGGAGTAGGGGAGCTGTTTTTT
clone size: .; J gene: TRBJ2-6; D gene: .; V gene: TRBV27; CDR3 protein: CASSRQGSGANVLTF; CDR3 DNA: TGTGCCAGCAGTCGGCAGGGGTCCGGGGCCAACGTCCTGACTTTC
clone size: .; J gene: TRBJ2-7; D gene: .; V gene: TRBV4-1; CDR3 protein: CASSQALSSYEQYF; CDR3 DNA: TGCGCCAGCAGCCAAGCACTAAGCTCCTACGAGCAGTACTTC
clone size: .; J gene: TRBJ1-6; D gene: TRBD1; V gene: TRBV4-1; CDR3 protein: CASSPGQGLLVLHF; CDR3 DNA: TGCGCCAGCAGCCCGGGACAGGGGCTTCTCGTCCTCCACTTT
clone size: .; J gene: TRBJ2-5; D gene: .; V gene: TRBV5-1; CDR3 protein: CASRVETSGETQYF; CDR3 DNA: TGCGCCAGCAGGGTTGAGACCTCCGGGGAGACCCAGTACTTC
clone size: .; J gene: TRBJ2-7; D gene: TRBD2; V gene: TRBV30; CDR3 protein: CAWIGLAGAGEQYF; CDR3 DNA: TGTGCCTGGATTGGACTAGCGGGAGCGGGGGAGCAGTACTTC
clone size: .; J gene: TRBJ1-1; D gene: TRBD1; V gene: TRBV2; CDR3 protein: CASSATGAGGTEAFF; CDR3 DNA: TGTGCCAGCAGCGCTACGGGGGCAGGGGGGACTGAAGCTTTCTTT
clone size: .; J gene: TRBJ1-1; D gene: .; V gene: TRBV29-1; CDR3 protein: CSVEDGTLNTEAFF; CDR3 DNA: TGCAGCGTTGAAGACGGGACACTGAACACTGAAGCTTTCTTT
clone size: .; J gene: TRBJ2-1; D gene: TRBD2; V gene: TRBV11-2; CDR3 protein: CASSLMGLASYNEQFF; CDR3 DNA: TGTGCCAGCAGCTTAATGGGACTAGCCTCCTACAATGAGCAGTTCTTC
clone size: .; J gene: TRBJ2-3; D gene: TRBD2; V gene: TRBV9; CDR3 protein: CASSLRLAGTDTQYF; CDR3 DNA: TGTGCCAGCAGCTTAAGACTAGCGGGCACAGATACGCAGTATTTT
clone size: .; J gene: TRBJ2-1; D gene: TRBD2; V gene: TRBV5-1; CDR3 protein: CASSKLTSGGQADEQFF; CDR3 DNA: TGCGCCAGCAGCAAGCTGACTAGCGGGGGCCAAGCTGATGAGCAGTTCTTC
clone size: .; J gene: TRBJ1-4; D gene: TRBD1; V gene: TRBV5-1; CDR3 protein: CASNTGTGGSEKLFF; CDR3 DNA: TGCGCCAGCAATACAGGGACAGGGGGCTCTGAAAAACTGTTTTTT
clone size: once; J gene: TRBJ1-2; D gene: .; V gene: TRBV4-3; CDR3 protein: CASSQDGRDTNYGYTF; CDR3 DNA: TGCGCCAGCAGCCAAGATGGGAGGGATACTAACTATGGCTACACCTTC
clone size: .; J gene: TRBJ2-1; D gene: .; V gene: TRBV6-6; CDR3 protein: CASSLSDNEQFF; CDR3 DNA: TGTGCCAGCAGTTTATCAGACAATGAGCAGTTCTTC
clone size: .; J gene: TRBJ2-3; D gene: .; V gene: TRBV19; CDR3 protein: CASSIGGVGADTQYF; CDR3 DNA: TGTGCCAGTAGTATAGGGGGGGTCGGGGCAGATACGCAGTATTTT
clone size: once; J gene: TRBJ2-5; D gene: .; V gene: TRBV2; CDR3 protein: CASSELRAYQETQYF; CDR3 DNA: TGTGCCAGCAGTGAACTCAGGGCATACCAAGAGACCCAGTACTTC
clone size: .; J gene: TRBJ2-3; D gene: TRBD2; V gene: TRBV6-1; CDR3 protein: CASSEVGGGTDTQYF; CDR3 DNA: TGTGCCAGCAGTGAAGTTGGGGGGGGGACAGATACGCAGTATTTT
clone size: .; J gene: TRBJ1-5; D gene: .; V gene: TRBV2; CDR3 protein: CASSEAQRNQPQHF; CDR3 DNA: TGTGCCAGCAGTGAGGCACAGCGCAATCAGCCCCAGCATTTT
clone size: .; J gene: TRBJ1-1; D gene: TRBD1; V gene: TRBV30; CDR3 protein: CAWSEDREAFF; CDR3 DNA: TGTGCCTGGAGCGAGGACAGGGAAGCTTTCTTT
clone size: .; J gene: TRBJ1-6; D gene: .; V gene: TRBV6-5; CDR3 protein: CTSRPTGIGSPLHF; CDR3 DNA: TGTACCAGCAGACCTACAGGGATCGGTTCACCCCTCCACTTT
clone size: few; J gene: TRBJ2-5; D gene: TRBD1; V gene: TRBV7-6; CDR3 protein: CASSPDRGETQYF; CDR3 DNA: TGTGCCAGCAGCCCGGACAGGGGCGAGACCCAGTACTTC
clone size: .; J gene: TRBJ1-1; D gene: .; V gene: TRBV4-2; CDR3 protein: CASSQTQQNTEAFF; CDR3 DNA: TGTGCCAGCAGCCAGACACAACAGAACACTGAAGCTTTCTTT
clone size: .; J gene: TRBJ2-2; D gene: .; V gene: TRBV6-5; CDR3 protein: CATALRAARELFF; CDR3 DNA: TGTGCCACCGCCCTGAGGGCGGCGAGGGAGCTGTTTTTT
clone size: .; J gene: TRBJ2-1; D gene: TRBD2; V gene: TRBV6-5; CDR3 protein: CASSYRGLAGRDEQFF; CDR3 DNA: TGTGCCAGCAGTTACCGGGGACTAGCGGGAAGGGATGAGCAGTTCTTC
clone size: .; J gene: TRBJ2-1; D gene: TRBD1; V gene: TRBV29-1; CDR3 protein: CSAGTGNNEQFF; CDR3 DNA: TGCAGCGCTGGGACAGGGAACAATGAGCAGTTCTTC
clone size: .; J gene: TRBJ2-2; D gene: .; V gene: TRBV6-1; CDR3 protein: CASIQGITGELFF; CDR3 DNA: TGTGCCAGCATACAGGGCATTACCGGGGAGCTGTTTTTT
clone size: .; J gene: TRBJ1-2; D gene: .; V gene: TRBV20-1; CDR3 protein: CSAARVGGYTF; CDR3 DNA: TGCAGTGCTGCGAGGGTGGGTGGCTACACCTTC
clone size: once; J gene: TRBJ2-1; D gene: TRBD2; V gene: TRBV6-5; CDR3 protein: CASSMGGREFF; CDR3 DNA: TGTGCCAGCAGTATGGGGGGGAGGGAGTTCTTC
clone size: .; J gene: TRBJ2-3; D gene: .; V gene: TRBV28; CDR3 protein: CASTFGGAVADTQYF; CDR3 DNA: TGTGCCAGCACCTTTGGGGGGGCGGTTGCAGATACGCAGTATTTT
clone size: .; J gene: TRBJ1-2; D gene: .; V gene: TRBV11-2; CDR3 protein: CASSVDTGYGYTF; CDR3 DNA: TGTGCCAGCAGCGTGGACACGGGCTATGGCTACACCTTC
clone size: .; J gene: TRBJ2-4; D gene: TRBD1; V gene: TRBV29-1; CDR3 protein: CSVDPGQAKNIQYF; CDR3 DNA: TGCAGCGTGGATCCGGGACAGGCAAAAAACATTCAGTACTTC